Below are 24 T cell receptor beta chains sequenced from a single sample in a study of technical replicates of blood from several donors. The table came from immunoSEQ multiplex PCR; TCRdb's copy has only in-frame clones and leaves some out. The sample records approximately 65,000 clones, about 88% being singletons. The sample was PBMCs. These receptors all come from a human donor in good health. Some clones in this sample may be carry-over from other donors' samples.

This clone has a single count. The chain couples TRBV29-1 to TRBJ2-7; 10 positions match TRBD1. The CDR3 has 15 residues. Germline loops: CDR1 SQVTM, CDR2 ANQGSEA. Losses at the gene ends were 2 bases for V and 7 bases for J; bases not matched to a gene: 11. As DNA, the CDR3 is TGCAGCGTTGAACTCGGGGGACAGGGGCGAGGGGAGCAGTACTTC. Its protein product is CSVELGGQGRGEQYF.

Here the CDR3 reads CASSSNNPRGKTPLHF. Written as DNA, the CDR3 is TGTGCCAGCAGTTCAAATAACCCGAGGGGGAAAACACCCCTCCACTTT. V usage is TRBV27 and J usage is TRBJ1-6; D possibly corresponds to TRBD1 (6 bases). This CDR3 is 16 amino acids long. Trimming cost V 4 bases and J 11 bases, with 21 bases left between them. Germline V gene lookup returns CDR1 MNHEY and CDR2 SMNVEV (reference sequence).

Only a few counts were recorded for this clone. CDR3 sequence: CAWSIAGRSGNTIYF. CDR3 bases: TGTGCCTGGAGCATTGCGGGCCGCTCTGGAAACACCATATATTTT. J is TRBJ1-3 and V is TRBV30; D gene unclear. The CDR3 spans 15 residues. CDR1 and CDR2 from the germline V gene are GTSNPN and SVGIG (reference sequence). Trimming removed 3 bases at V and 0 bases at J, with 12 bases between. Supplemented by reference TRBV30 and TRBJ1-3, the full variable domain reads SQTIHQWPATLVQPVGSPLSLECTVEGTSNPNLYWYRQAAGRGLQLLFYSVGIGQISSEVPQNLSASRPQDRQFILSSKKLLLSDSGFYLCAWSIAGRSGNTIYFGEGSWLTVV.

The chain recombines TRBV7-2 with TRBJ2-2, with 7 bases identical to TRBD1. Germline CDR1 and CDR2: SGHTA and FQGNSA. V gave up 4 bases and J gave up 1 base; unmatched junction bases: 6. The CDR3 runs 16 residues. The CDR3 protein is CASSWAGTENTGELFF. CDR3 DNA sequence: TGTGCCAGCAGCTGGGCCGGGACAGAGAACACCGGGGAGCTGTTTTTT. The variable domain in full, with the rest retrieved from reference TRBV7-2 and TRBJ2-2, is GAGVSQSPSNKVTEKGKDVELRCDPISGHTALYWYRQSLGQGLEFLIYFQGNSAPDKSGLPSDRFSAERTGGSVSTLTIQRTQQEDSAVYLCASSWAGTENTGELFFGEGSRLTVL.

The J gene is TRBJ1-1, the V gene TRBV9, with a possible D match to TRBD1 (5 bases). V lost 0 bases and J 2 bases, leaving 11 bases between the germline ends. The CDR3 runs 15 residues. Germline assignment: CDR1 SGDLS and CDR2 YYNGEE. The CDR3 reads CASSVEGEDNTEAFF. Written as DNA, the CDR3 is TGTGCCAGCAGCGTAGAAGGGGAGGACAACACTGAAGCTTTCTTT. Full variable domain (rest looked up from reference TRBV9 and TRBJ1-1): DSGVTQTPKHLITATGQRVTLRCSPRSGDLSVYWYQQSLDQGLQFLIQYYNGEERAKGNILERFSAQQFPDLHSELNLSSLELGDSALYFCASSVEGEDNTEAFFGQGTRLTVV.

The sample holds one count of this clone. The rearrangement uses TRBV7-9 and TRBJ2-2, with D possibly TRBD1 on 6 matching bases. Germline CDR1 is SEHNR and CDR2 is FQNEAQ (reference sequence). This CDR3 has 15 amino acids. V lost 5 bases and J 4 bases, leaving 14 bases between the germline ends. This CDR3 reads CASSPLGAITGELFF. DNA of the CDR3: TGTGCCAGCAGCCCGTTGGGGGCTATCACCGGGGAGCTGTTTTTT. The whole variable domain, filled in from reference TRBV7-9 and TRBJ2-2, reads DTGVSQNPRHKITKRGQNVTFRCDPISEHNRLYWYRQTLGQGPEFLTYFQNEAQLEKSRLLSDRFSAERPKGSFSTLEIQRTEQGDSAMYLCASSPLGAITGELFFGEGSRLTVL.

The rearrangement links TRBV7-6 to TRBJ2-7; 8 nucleotides match TRBD1. CDR1 is SGHVS, CDR2 FNYEAQ, per germline. J lost 1 base, V lost 1 base, and 0 bases had no gene match. The CDR3 contains 14 residues. The CDR3 bases are TGTGCCAGCAGCTTAGGGACAGGGTCCTACGAGCAGTACTTC. It translates to CASSLGTGSYEQYF.

This clone has just one count. The rearrangement joins TRBV15 to TRBJ1-2; D unresolved. The V gene's germline CDR1 is LNHNV and CDR2 YYDKDF (reference sequence). Trimming removed 1 base from V and 2 bases from J, with 11 bases in between. The CDR3 covers 15 residues. The CDR3 DNA reads TGTGCCACCAGCAGAGGGTACAGCTCCAACTATGGCTACACCTTC. It translates to CATSRGYSSNYGYTF.

The V gene is TRBV19, the J gene TRBJ1-2, with a possible D match to TRBD1 (5 bases). CDR3 length: 13 amino acids. The V gene lost 7 bases and the J gene lost 2 bases, with 11 bases spanning the gap. The germline V gene encodes CDR1 LNHDA and CDR2 SQIVND (reference sequence). CDR3 bases: TGTGCCAGTACCGATGGGGCCAACTATGGCTACACCTTC. This translates into CASTDGANYGYTF.

The J gene is TRBJ1-4, the V gene TRBV10-3; 9 bases map to TRBD1. The V gene's germline CDR1 is ENHRY and CDR2 SYGVKD. The V gene end was trimmed by 2 bases and the J gene end by 8 bases; junction bases not matched to a gene: 12. CDR3 length: 17 amino acids. In DNA form, the CDR3 reads TGTGCCATCAGTGAGCCGGGGACAGGGAAGTTCGGGGAAAAACTGTTTTTT. Protein: CAISEPGTGKFGEKLFF.

The chain is built from TRBV7-2 and TRBJ1-6, with D tentatively TRBD1 (5 bases). Germline CDR1 and CDR2: SGHTA and FQGNSA. The CDR3 length is 14 residues. Trimming took 5 bases from V and 14 from J, leaving 19 bases between them. The CDR3 DNA is TGTGCCAGCAGCCCCCTTCGGGGGGTGGAGTCCCTCCACTTT. Its protein product is CASSPLRGVESLHF.

CDR3 amino acids: CASSRTQGANNSPLHF. CDR3 nucleotides: TGTGCCAGCAGCCGGACACAGGGGGCCAATAATTCACCCCTCCACTTT. The chain couples TRBV7-2 to TRBJ1-6, with 9 bases aligning to TRBD1. This CDR3 is built from 16 residues. V trimming: 5 bases; J trimming: 5 bases; junction bases outside the gene matches: 7. Germline loops: CDR1 SGHTA, CDR2 FQGNSA.

V and J are TRBV9 and TRBJ2-1; 9 bases line up with TRBD1. Trimming at V came to 4 bases and at J to 4 bases, leaving 6 bases not matched to a gene. This CDR3 contains 15 residues. Germline V gene data show CDR1 as SGDLS and CDR2 as YYNGEE. The CDR3 DNA reads TGTGCCAGCAGCCCACAGGGGGCACTTTACAATGAGCAGTTCTTC. It specifies CASSPQGALYNEQFF.

The rearrangement joins TRBV29-1 to TRBJ1-1; D is unresolved. The CDR3 length is 11 residues. From germline, CDR1 is SQVTM and CDR2 ANQGSEA. V lost 7 bases and J lost 0, with 6 bases in between. The CDR3 DNA reads as TGCAGCGCCTTTTTGAACACTGAAGCTTTCTTT. This gives the protein CSAFLNTEAFF.

The rearrangement joins TRBV6-1 to TRBJ2-7; maybe TRBD2 (5 bases). Trimming shortened V by 6 bases and J by 3 bases, and 12 bases separated the two germline ends. CDR3 length: 13 amino acids. Germline loops: CDR1 MNHNS, CDR2 SASEGT. CDR3 protein: CASREDGGYEQYF. In DNA form, the CDR3 reads TGTGCCAGCAGGGAGGATGGAGGCTACGAGCAGTACTTC.

In its sample, this clone was seen a few times. The junction shows a germline mismatch at one end, possibly a read error. This sequence joins TRBV7-9 and TRBJ2-7; D is perhaps TRBD2 (5 bases). Germline values: CDR1 SEHNR, CDR2 FQNEAQ (reference sequence). The CDR3 contains 15 residues. CDR3 sequence (DNA): TGCGCCAGCAGCCAAGATATTACGGGAAACTACGAGCAGTACTTC. Amino acids: CASSQDITGNYEQYF.

The chain recombines TRBV6-5 with TRBJ1-1, with D hard to call. The CDR3 is made up of 13 amino acids. CDR1 and CDR2 from the germline V gene are MNHEY and SVGAGI. Trimming left V 6 bases short and J 0 bases short, with 8 bases between. The CDR3 protein is CASRWELNTEAFF. CDR3 DNA: TGTGCCAGCAGGTGGGAGTTGAACACTGAAGCTTTCTTT.

The chain carries TRBV30 and TRBJ2-7; possibly TRBD2 for D (6 bases). Per the germline V gene, CDR1 is GTSNPN and CDR2 is SVGIG (reference sequence). Trimming took off 0 bases at V and 1 base at J, with 16 bases between the two ends. CDR3 length: 16 residues. The CDR3 spells CAWSVGQWRGSYEQYF. For the CDR3, the DNA is TGTGCCTGGAGTGTAGGGCAGTGGCGGGGATCCTACGAGCAGTACTTC.

The chain is built from TRBV5-4 and TRBJ2-1; TRBD2 agrees at 7 bases. Trimming at V came to 5 bases and at J to 0 bases, leaving 8 bases not matched to a gene. The CDR3 loop spans 16 amino acids. Germline CDR1 and CDR2: SGHNT and YYREEE (reference sequence). The CDR3 is CASRPASGGSYNEQFF. In nucleotides, the CDR3 is TGTGCCAGCAGGCCCGCTAGCGGAGGCTCCTACAATGAGCAGTTCTTC.

Regarding this clone: The junction shows a germline mismatch at one end, possibly a read error. The chain carries TRBV27 and TRBJ1-5, with unresolved D. There are 14 residues in the CDR3. Germline V gene sequence: CDR1 MNHEY, CDR2 SMNVEV (reference sequence). The CDR3 sequence: CASRLSGRGQPQHF. The CDR3, as DNA: TGTGCCAGCAGATTATCAGGACGGGGTCAGCCCCAGCATTTT.

V gene TRBV27 combines with J gene TRBJ1-6; a weak D match, TRBD1 (6 bases). Trimming took 6 bases from V and 0 from J, leaving 12 bases between them. Germline assignment: CDR1 MNHEY and CDR2 SMNVEV (reference sequence). The CDR3 is 16 amino acids. CDR3 bases: TGTGCCAGCAGCGCATCAGGGGTCTCCTATAATTCACCCCTCCACTTT. It encodes CASSASGVSYNSPLHF.

The chain joins TRBV29-1 to TRBJ1-2; perhaps TRBD1 as D (5 bases). CDR1 and CDR2 (germline): SQVTM, ANQGSEA. The V gene lost 4 bases and the J gene lost 3 bases, with 9 bases spanning the gap. This CDR3 is built from 12 residues. The CDR3 loop is CSVGGGYYGYTF. Written as DNA, the CDR3 is TGCAGCGTTGGTGGGGGGTACTATGGCTACACCTTC. The full variable domain, completed using reference TRBV29-1 and TRBJ1-2, is SAVISQKPSRDICQRGTSLTIQCQVDSQVTMMFWYRQQPGQSLTLIATANQGSEATYESGFVIDKFPISRPNLTFSTLTVSNMSPEDSSIYLCSVGGGYYGYTFGSGTRLTVV.

Written as DNA, the CDR3 is TGCGCCAGCAGCCAATCATCATTCGGACAGGCGGTGAATGAGCAGTTCTTC. The encoded protein is CASSQSSFGQAVNEQFF. The V gene is TRBV4-1, the J gene TRBJ2-1; 7 positions match TRBD1. Germline values: CDR1 MGHRA, CDR2 YSYEKL. Trimming cost V 2 bases and J 7 bases; bases outside gene matches: 14. This CDR3 spans 17 amino acids.

In its sample, this clone was seen many times. This chain joins TRBV2 and TRBJ2-7, with D maybe TRBD1 (5 bases). V gave up 5 bases and J gave up 5 bases, with 13 bases separating them. The CDR3 spans 13 residues. Per germline, CDR1 SNHLY and CDR2 FYNNEI. The DNA of the CDR3 is TGTGCCAGCAGTTATTCAGGGTACCACGAGCAGTACTTC. This sequence encodes CASSYSGYHEQYF. Supplemented by reference TRBV2 and TRBJ2-7, the full variable domain reads EPEVTQTPSHQVTQMGQEVILRCVPISNHLYFYWYRQILGQKVEFLVSFYNNEISEKSEIFDDQFSVERPDGSNFTLKIRSTKLEDSAMYFCASSYSGYHEQYFGPGTRLTVT.